Included here is one T cell receptor (beta chain) sequence, with context. No antigen is known for it. Then a second PCR, running roughly 7 to 11 cycles, was carried out with a sample-barcoded 5' primer and a J-beta primer mix. Every single cDNA molecule received a tag from a template-switch adaptor with 12 random nucleotides. Each sample yielded at least 3 million CDR3-containing paired-end reads. TCRdb redid the calling of the 5' RACE reads with MiXCR, one entry per CDR3 protein. The table includes fewer than 950,000 distinct CDR3 sequences, approximately 35% detected once. These data belong to a study of blood T cells in healthy people across ages. The CDR3 loop spans 13 amino acids. Germline assignment: CDR1 DFQATT and CDR2 SNEGSKA (reference sequence). V shed 6 bases and J shed 5 bases, with 16 bases lying between them. Study-level findings and limits: Bulk PBMC profiling left naive and antigen-experienced comparisons inconclusive. Per million T cells, the diversity of TCR beta decreased roughly linearly as age advanced.

J is TRBJ2-5 and V is TRBV20-1; maybe TRBD2 (6 bases). The receptor was isolated from a young man in good health. The material sequenced was blood. CDR3 protein: CSARDGRFETQYF. CDR3 in DNA: TGCAGTGCGCGGGACGGAAGATTCGAGACCCAGTACTTC.